This TCR beta chain was retrieved from a study of response to subunit inactivated influenza vaccine. Study-level points and caveats: Each seasonal influenza vaccination recruits few new T cells, the authors suggested.

This clonotype was counted a few times. Its cognate antigen is unknown. V shed 2 bases and J 4 bases; nucleotides not matched to a gene: 10. CDR1 and CDR2 (germline): DFQATT, SNEGSKA (reference sequence). The CDR3 is made up of 16 amino acids. One entry per CDR3 protein, called by TCRdb with MiXCR from the RT-PCR reads. This sample has 630,000 or so distinct CDR3 sequences, with approximately 15% found just once. The chain carries TRBV20-1 and TRBJ2-5, with 10 positions matching TRBD2. The material sequenced was PBMCs from blood, taken 12 days after vaccination. The clonotype comes from a man aged 45-60 years who received an inactivated influenza vaccine. The CDR3 protein is CSARLAGAGAGETQYF. In DNA form, the CDR3 reads TGCAGTGCTAGACTAGCGGGAGCAGGAGCGGGAGAGACCCAGTACTTC.